The clone carrying this T cell receptor (beta chain) has a count of ten or more. CDR3 size: 16 residues. The V and J ends lost 8 bases and 2 bases, in that order; junction bases with no gene match: 13. Germline CDR1 reads SGHTA; CDR2 reads FQGNSA. The sample is drawn from a study of blood T cells in healthy people across ages. Primed by a sample-barcoded 5' primer and a J-beta primer mix, a second PCR proceeded for 7 to 11 cycles. TCRdb reprocessed the 5' RACE reads via MiXCR and lists one record per CDR3 protein. The table includes just under 750,000 distinct CDR3 sequences, 20% to 25% detected once.

This TCR came from a man between 65 and 85 years old in good health. Sequenced: blood. This rearrangement joins TRBV7-2 to TRBJ2-3; the match to TRBD2 covers 7 bases. The CDR3 region has the DNA TGTGCCAGCGGCAAAGGCTGGGAGGGAGCCACAGATACGCAGTATTTT. Its protein product is CASGKGWEGATDTQYF. The full variable domain, with the rest looked up from reference TRBV7-2 and TRBJ2-3, is GAGVSQSPSNKVTEKGKDVELRCDPISGHTALYWYRQSLGQGLEFLIYFQGNSAPDKSGLPSDRFSAERTGGSVSTLTIQRTQQEDSAVYLCASGKGWEGATDTQYFGPGTRLTVL.